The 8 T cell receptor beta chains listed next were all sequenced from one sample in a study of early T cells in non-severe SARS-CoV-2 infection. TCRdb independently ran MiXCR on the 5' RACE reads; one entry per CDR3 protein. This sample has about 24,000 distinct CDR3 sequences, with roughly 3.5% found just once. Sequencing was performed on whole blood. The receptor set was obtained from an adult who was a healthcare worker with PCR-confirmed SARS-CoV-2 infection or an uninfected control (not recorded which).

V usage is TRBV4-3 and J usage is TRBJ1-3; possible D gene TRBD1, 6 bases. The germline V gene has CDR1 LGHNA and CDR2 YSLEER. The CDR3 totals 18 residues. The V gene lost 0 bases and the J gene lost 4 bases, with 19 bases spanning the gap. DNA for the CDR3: TGCGCCAGCAGCCAAGAAATGGGGGGCTTTTCGTTAGGAAACACCATATATTTT. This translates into CASSQEMGGFSLGNTIYF.

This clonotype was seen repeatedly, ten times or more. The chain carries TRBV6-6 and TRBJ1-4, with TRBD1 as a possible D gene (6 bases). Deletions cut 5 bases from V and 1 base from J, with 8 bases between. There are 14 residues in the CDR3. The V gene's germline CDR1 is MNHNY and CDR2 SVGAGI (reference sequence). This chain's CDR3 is CASSVQGTNEKLFF. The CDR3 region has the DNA TGTGCCAGCAGTGTACAGGGAACTAATGAAAAACTGTTTTTT.

The CDR3 sequence: CASSLGTRKETQYF. CDR3 coding DNA: TGTGCCAGCAGCCTCGGGACTCGTAAAGAGACCCAGTACTTC. The chain links TRBV4-2 to TRBJ2-5; maybe TRBD2 (6 bases). V was cut by 4 bases and J by 3 bases, with 12 bases left in between. Per the germline V gene, CDR1 is LGHNA and CDR2 is YNFKEQ. The CDR3 sequence is 14 residues long.

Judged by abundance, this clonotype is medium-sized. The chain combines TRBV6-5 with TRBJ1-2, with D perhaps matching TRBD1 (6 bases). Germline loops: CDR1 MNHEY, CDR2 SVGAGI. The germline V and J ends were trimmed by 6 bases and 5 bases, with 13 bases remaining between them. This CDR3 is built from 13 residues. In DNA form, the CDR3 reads TGTGCCAGCAGCCGGACAGCGACATATGGCTACACCTTC. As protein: CASSRTATYGYTF.

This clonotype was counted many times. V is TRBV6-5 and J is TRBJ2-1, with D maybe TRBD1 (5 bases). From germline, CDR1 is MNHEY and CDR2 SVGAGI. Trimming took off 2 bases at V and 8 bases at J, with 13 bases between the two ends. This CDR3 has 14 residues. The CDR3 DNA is TGTGCCAGCAGTTACGCACAGGCTAGTGATGAGCAGTTCTTC. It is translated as CASSYAQASDEQFF.

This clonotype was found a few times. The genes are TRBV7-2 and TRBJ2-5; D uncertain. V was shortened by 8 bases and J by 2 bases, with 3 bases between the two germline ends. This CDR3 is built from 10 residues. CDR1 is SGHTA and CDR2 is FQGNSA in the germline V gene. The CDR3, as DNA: TGTGCCAGCTTACAAGAGACCCAGTACTTC. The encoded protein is CASLQETQYF.

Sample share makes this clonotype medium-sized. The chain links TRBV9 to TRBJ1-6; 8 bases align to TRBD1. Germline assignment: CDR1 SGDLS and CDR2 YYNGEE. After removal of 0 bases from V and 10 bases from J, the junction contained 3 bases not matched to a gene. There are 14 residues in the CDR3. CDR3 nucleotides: TGTGCCAGCAGCGTAGAGCCAGGGGGCTCACCCCTCCACTTT. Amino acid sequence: CASSVEPGGSPLHF.

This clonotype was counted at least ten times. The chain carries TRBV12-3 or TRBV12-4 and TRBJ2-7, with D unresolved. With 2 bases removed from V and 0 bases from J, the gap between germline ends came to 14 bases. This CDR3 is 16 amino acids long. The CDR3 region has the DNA TGTGCCAGCAGTTTACAGGATACGGTGAGCTCCTACGAGCAGTACTTC. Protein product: CASSLQDTVSSYEQYF.